A single sample is the source of the 12 T cell receptor beta chains below, sequenced in a study of CD8+CD57+ T cells in acquired aplastic anemia. Patients selected for sequencing had displayed CD8+CD57+ cell expansion by flow cytometry. Genomic DNA, the template, was used for profiling of the TCR beta VDJ and CDR3. TCRdb ran MiXCR on the reads and lists one entry per CDR3 protein. The sample comprises over 150,000 distinct CDR3 sequences, roughly 63% of which are singletons, and about 42% rests with the top ten. The sequencing sample was made of sorted CD4+, CD8+, or CD8+CD57+ T cells (not recorded which) from PBMCs. The receptors here all came from a human donor with aplastic anemia.

This clonotype turned up a few times. The genes are TRBV9 and TRBJ2-7, with D perhaps being TRBD1 or TRBD2 (5 bases each). The CDR3 totals 14 residues. CDR1 and CDR2 from the germline V gene are SGDLS and YYNGEE. The germline V and J ends were trimmed by 2 bases and 5 bases, with 14 bases remaining between them. DNA of the CDR3: TGTGCCAGCAGCGTCGGGGCTTCCGTCCACGAGCAGTACTTC. This translates into CASSVGASVHEQYF.

There are many counts of this clonotype. The chain combines TRBV3-1 with TRBJ2-3; 11 bases align to TRBD1. The CDR3 contains 15 residues. CDR1 is LGHDT and CDR2 is YNNKEL in the germline V gene (reference sequence). Trimming cost V 4 bases and J 4 bases; bases outside gene matches: 4. For the CDR3, the DNA is TGTGCCAGCAGCCTCGGGACAGGGGGTCCAGATACGCAGTATTTT. The encoded protein is CASSLGTGGPDTQYF.

V usage is TRBV24-1 and J usage is TRBJ2-1; D unresolved. Germline V gives CDR1 KGHDR, CDR2 SFDVKD. V shed 4 bases and J shed 8 bases, with 11 bases lying between them. The CDR3 covers 13 residues. CDR3 sequence reads: CATSDLLMDEQFF. CDR3 nucleotides: TGTGCCACCAGTGACCTACTCATGGATGAGCAGTTCTTC.

On this clonotype itself: This may stem from a read error, because a much larger clone lies one nucleotide away. This chain connects TRBV5-6 to TRBJ2-7; 8 positions match TRBD2. Germline V gene sequence: CDR1 SGHDT, CDR2 YYEEEE. This CDR3 contains 14 residues. The J segment lost 5 bases and the V segment lost 7 bases, leaving 11 bases of the junction unmatched. CDR3 in DNA: TGTGCCAGCCAAACCGGGGGGGGGTCCCACGAGCAGTACTTC. Amino acids: CASQTGGGSHEQYF.

The chain recombines TRBV10-3 with TRBJ2-7; TRBD2 is a possible D gene (5 bases). V gave up 3 bases and J gave up 5 bases, with 14 bases separating them. CDR1 and CDR2 (germline): ENHRY, SYGVKD. The CDR3 consists of 14 residues. Written as DNA, the CDR3 is TGTGCCATCAGTGAAGGAGCGGTTGAGGACGAGCAGTACTTC. Protein sequence: CAISEGAVEDEQYF.

This clonotype has at least ten counts. The rearrangement joins TRBV9 to TRBJ1-4; 7 nucleotides agree with TRBD1. The CDR3 has 15 residues. J gave up 3 bases and V 1 base, and 3 bases lay outside the gene matches. Germline V gene lookup returns CDR1 SGDLS and CDR2 YYNGEE. The CDR3 DNA reads TGTGCCAGCAGCGTACTTGGGACAGCTAATGAAAAACTGTTTTTT. Translating gives CASSVLGTANEKLFF.

This chain connects TRBV11-1 to TRBJ1-1; 7 positions agree with TRBD1. Germline V gene sequence: CDR1 SGHAT, CDR2 FQDESV (reference sequence). J gave up 1 base and V 5 bases, and 7 bases lay outside the gene matches. CDR3 length: 15 amino acids. The CDR3 region is CASSGNRGGNTEAFF. The CDR3, as DNA: TGTGCCAGCAGCGGCAACAGGGGTGGGAACACTGAAGCTTTCTTT.

J is TRBJ2-1 and V is TRBV19, with D possibly TRBD1 on 6 matching bases. The CDR3 has 12 residues. Germline V CDR1 and CDR2: LNHDA, SQIVND (reference sequence). V lost 5 bases, J lost 9 bases, and 11 bases lay in between. CDR3 protein: CASSAGRGEQFF. CDR3 bases: TGTGCCAGTAGTGCTGGCAGGGGTGAGCAGTTCTTC.

Here the CDR3 DNA reads TGTGCCAGTAGTGCAAGACAGGGCGGGGGCTACACCTTC. Translating gives CASSARQGGGYTF. The chain has TRBV19 and TRBJ1-2; 7 bases are a match to TRBD1. The germline V gene has CDR1 LNHDA and CDR2 SQIVND (reference sequence). J gave up 8 bases and V 5 bases, and 8 bases lay outside the gene matches. The CDR3 runs to 13 residues. The variable domain in full, completed from reference TRBV19 and TRBJ1-2, reads DGGITQSPKYLFRKEGQNVTLSCEQNLNHDAMYWYRQDPGQGLRLIYYSQIVNDFQKGDIAEGYSVSREKKESFPLTVTSAQKNPTAFYLCASSARQGGGYTFGSGTRLTVV.

This clonotype was recorded once. V usage is TRBV12-5 and J usage is TRBJ1-1; 7 bases fit TRBD1. The CDR3 extends over 12 amino acids. Per germline, CDR1 LGHNT and CDR2 FRNRAP. The J segment lost 7 bases and the V segment lost 6 bases, leaving 5 bases of the junction unmatched. The CDR3 DNA follows: TGTGCTAGTGGCTGGACAGGAGGTGAAGCTTTCTTT. It specifies CASGWTGGEAFF.

To note about this clonotype: Compared with germline, one end of the junction differs, possibly owing to a read error. The rearrangement uses TRBV20-1 and TRBJ2-6; 8 positions agree with TRBD2. This CDR3 is built from 17 residues. The V gene's germline CDR1 is DFQATT and CDR2 SNEGSKA (reference sequence). CDR3 amino acids: CSVRPAGGLSGANVLTF. CDR3 bases: TGCAGTGTTAGACCCGCGGGGGGCCTCTCTGGGGCCAACGTCCTGACTTTC.

The chain carries TRBV20-1 and TRBJ2-4; D call uncertain. CDR1 and CDR2 from the germline V gene are DFQATT and SNEGSKA (reference sequence). Trimming removed 7 bases from V and 0 bases from J, with 10 bases in between. The CDR3 spans 13 residues. The CDR3 sequence is CSVRWLAKNIQYF. The CDR3 region has the DNA TGCAGTGTCAGGTGGCTAGCCAAAAACATTCAGTACTTC.